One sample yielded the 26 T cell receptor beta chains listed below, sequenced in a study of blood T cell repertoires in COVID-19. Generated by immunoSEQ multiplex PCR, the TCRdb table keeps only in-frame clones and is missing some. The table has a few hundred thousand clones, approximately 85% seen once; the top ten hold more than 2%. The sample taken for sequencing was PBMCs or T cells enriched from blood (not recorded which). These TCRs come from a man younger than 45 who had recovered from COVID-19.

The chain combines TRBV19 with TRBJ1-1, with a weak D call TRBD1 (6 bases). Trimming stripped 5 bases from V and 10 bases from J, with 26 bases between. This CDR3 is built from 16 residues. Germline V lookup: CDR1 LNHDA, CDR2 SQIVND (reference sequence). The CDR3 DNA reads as TGTGCCAGTAGTCCCCAAAACTCCGCGAGGACAGAAGGAGCTTTCTTT. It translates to CASSPQNSARTEGAFF.

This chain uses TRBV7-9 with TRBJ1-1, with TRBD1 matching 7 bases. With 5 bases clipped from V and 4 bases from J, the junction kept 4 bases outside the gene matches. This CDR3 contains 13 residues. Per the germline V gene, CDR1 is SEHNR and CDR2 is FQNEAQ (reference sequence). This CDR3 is CASSLTGFTEAFF. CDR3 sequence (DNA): TGTGCCAGCAGCCTGACAGGGTTCACTGAAGCTTTCTTT.

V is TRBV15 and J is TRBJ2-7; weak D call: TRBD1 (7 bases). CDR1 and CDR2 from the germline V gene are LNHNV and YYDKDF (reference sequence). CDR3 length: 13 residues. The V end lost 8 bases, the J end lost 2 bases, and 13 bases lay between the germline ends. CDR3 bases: TGTGCCACCGCGGACAGGACTACCTACGAGCAGTACTTC. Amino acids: CATADRTTYEQYF.

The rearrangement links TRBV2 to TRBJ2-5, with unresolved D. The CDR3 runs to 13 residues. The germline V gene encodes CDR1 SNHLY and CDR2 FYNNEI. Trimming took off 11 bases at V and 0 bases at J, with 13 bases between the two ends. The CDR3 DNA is TGTGCCCTCAGCAGCGCGTACCAAGAGACCCAGTACTTC. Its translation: CALSSAYQETQYF.

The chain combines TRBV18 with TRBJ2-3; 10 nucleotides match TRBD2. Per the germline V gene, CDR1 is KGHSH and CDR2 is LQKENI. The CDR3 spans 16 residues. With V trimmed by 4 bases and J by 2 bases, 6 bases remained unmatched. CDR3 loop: CASSHNSGGHTDTQYF. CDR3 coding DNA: TGTGCCAGCTCACATAATAGCGGGGGGCACACAGATACGCAGTATTTT.

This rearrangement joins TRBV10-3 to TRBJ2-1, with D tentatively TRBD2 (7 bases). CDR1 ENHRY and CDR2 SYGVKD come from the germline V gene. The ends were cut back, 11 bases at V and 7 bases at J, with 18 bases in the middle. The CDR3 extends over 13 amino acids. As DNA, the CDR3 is TGTGCCGTACAGGGAGGGTCACGGAATGAGCAGTTCTTC. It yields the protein CAVQGGSRNEQFF.

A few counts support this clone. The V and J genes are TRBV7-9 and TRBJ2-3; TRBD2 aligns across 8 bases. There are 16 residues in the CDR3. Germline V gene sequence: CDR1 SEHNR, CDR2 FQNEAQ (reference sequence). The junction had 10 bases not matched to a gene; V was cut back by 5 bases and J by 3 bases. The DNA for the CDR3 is TGTGCCAGCAGCCCCATGGCGGGGGGTAGTACAGATACGCAGTATTTT. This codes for CASSPMAGGSTDTQYF.

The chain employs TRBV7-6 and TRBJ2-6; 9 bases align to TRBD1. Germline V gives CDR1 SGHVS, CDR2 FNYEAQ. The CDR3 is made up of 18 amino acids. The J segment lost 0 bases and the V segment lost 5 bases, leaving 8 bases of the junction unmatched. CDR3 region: CASSLQTGGPSGANVLTF. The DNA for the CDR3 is TGTGCCAGCAGCCTGCAGACAGGGGGACCCTCTGGGGCCAACGTCCTGACTTTC.

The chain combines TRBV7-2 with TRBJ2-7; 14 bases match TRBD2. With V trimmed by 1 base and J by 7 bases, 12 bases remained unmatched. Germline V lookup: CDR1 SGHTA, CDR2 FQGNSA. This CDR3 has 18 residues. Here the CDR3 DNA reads TGTGCCAGCAGCTTAGTTGTAGGGACTAGCGGGGGAGTAAAAGAGCAGTACTTC. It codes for CASSLVVGTSGGVKEQYF.

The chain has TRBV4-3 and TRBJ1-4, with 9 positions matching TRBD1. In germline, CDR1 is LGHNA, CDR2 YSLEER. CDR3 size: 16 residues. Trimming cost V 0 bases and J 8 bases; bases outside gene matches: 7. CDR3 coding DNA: TGCGCCAGCAGCCAAGAAGGAACAGGGGGCGGCGAAAAACTGTTTTTT. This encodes CASSQEGTGGGEKLFF.

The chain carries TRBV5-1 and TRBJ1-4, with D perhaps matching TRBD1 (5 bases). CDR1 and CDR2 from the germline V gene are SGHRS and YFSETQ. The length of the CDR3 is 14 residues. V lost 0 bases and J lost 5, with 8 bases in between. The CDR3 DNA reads TGCGCCAGCAGCTTGGTGCCAGGGAATGAAAAACTGTTTTTT. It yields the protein CASSLVPGNEKLFF.

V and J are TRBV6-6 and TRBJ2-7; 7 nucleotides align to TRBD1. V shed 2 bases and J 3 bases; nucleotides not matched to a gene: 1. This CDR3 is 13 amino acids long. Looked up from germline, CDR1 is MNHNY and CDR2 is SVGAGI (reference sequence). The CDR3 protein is CASSYGTDYEQYF. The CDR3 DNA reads TGTGCCAGCAGTTACGGGACAGACTACGAGCAGTACTTC.

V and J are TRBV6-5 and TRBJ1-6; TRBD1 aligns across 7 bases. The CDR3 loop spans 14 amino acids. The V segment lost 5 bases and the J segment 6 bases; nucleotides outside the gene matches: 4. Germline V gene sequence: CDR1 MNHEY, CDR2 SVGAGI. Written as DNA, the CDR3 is TGTGCCAGCAGTCACGACAGGGCTAATTCACCCCTCCACTTT. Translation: CASSHDRANSPLHF.

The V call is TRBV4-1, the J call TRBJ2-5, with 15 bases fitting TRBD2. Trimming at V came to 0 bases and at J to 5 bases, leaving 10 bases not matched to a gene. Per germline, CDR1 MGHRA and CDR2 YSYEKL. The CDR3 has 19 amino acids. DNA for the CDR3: TGCGCCAGCAGCCAAGACCCCGGACTAGCGGGGGGGAATCGGGAGACCCAGTACTTC. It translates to CASSQDPGLAGGNRETQYF.

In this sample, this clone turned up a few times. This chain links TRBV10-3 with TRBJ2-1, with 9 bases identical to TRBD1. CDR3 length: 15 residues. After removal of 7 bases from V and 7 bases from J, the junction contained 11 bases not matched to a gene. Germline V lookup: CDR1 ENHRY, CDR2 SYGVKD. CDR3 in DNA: TGTGCCATCATGGAAGGTGGGACAGGGAAAAATGAGCAGTTCTTC. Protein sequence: CAIMEGGTGKNEQFF.

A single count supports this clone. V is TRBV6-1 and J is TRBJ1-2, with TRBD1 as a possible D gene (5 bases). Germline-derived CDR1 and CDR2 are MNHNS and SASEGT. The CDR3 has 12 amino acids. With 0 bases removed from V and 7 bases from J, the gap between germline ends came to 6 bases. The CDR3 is CASSEAGAGYTF. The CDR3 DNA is TGTGCCAGCAGTGAAGCTGGGGCTGGCTACACCTTC.

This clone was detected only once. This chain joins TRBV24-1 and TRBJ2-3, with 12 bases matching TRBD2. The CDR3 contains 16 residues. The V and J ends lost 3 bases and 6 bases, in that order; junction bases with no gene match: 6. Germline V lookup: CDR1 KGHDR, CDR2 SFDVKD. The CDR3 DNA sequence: TGTGCCACCAGTGATGGGTGGACTAGCGGGGCGGATACGCAGTATTTT. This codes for CATSDGWTSGADTQYF.

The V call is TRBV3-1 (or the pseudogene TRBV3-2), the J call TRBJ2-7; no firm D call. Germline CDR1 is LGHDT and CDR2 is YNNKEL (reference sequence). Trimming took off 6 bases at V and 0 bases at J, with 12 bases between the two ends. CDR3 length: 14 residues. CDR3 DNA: TGTGCCAGCAGGCCCTCCATTAGCTCCTACGAGCAGTACTTC. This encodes CASRPSISSYEQYF.

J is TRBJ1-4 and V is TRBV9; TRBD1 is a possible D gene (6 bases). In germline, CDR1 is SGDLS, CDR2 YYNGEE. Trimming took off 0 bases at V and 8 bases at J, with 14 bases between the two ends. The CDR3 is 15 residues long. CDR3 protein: CASSVGGRGSEKLFF. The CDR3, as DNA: TGTGCCAGCAGCGTAGGGGGCAGGGGCTCCGAAAAACTGTTTTTT.

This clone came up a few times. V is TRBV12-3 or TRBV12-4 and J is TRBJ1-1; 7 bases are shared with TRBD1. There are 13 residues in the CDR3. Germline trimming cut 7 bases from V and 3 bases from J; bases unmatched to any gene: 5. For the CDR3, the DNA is TGTGCCAGCAACATCGACAGGGACACTGAAGCTTTCTTT. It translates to CASNIDRDTEAFF.

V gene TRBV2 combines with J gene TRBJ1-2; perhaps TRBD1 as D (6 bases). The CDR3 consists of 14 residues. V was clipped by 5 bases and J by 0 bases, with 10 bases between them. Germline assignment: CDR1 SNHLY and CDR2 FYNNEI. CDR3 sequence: CASSQDSANYGYTF. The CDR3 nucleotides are TGTGCCAGCAGTCAGGACAGTGCTAACTATGGCTACACCTTC.

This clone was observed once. CDR3 in DNA: TGTGCCAGCAGCCGGGACTCCAATGAAAAACTGTTTTTT. Its translation is CASSRDSNEKLFF. The chain couples TRBV5-4 to TRBJ1-4, with D possibly being TRBD1 (5 bases). Per the germline V gene, CDR1 is SGHNT and CDR2 is YYREEE (reference sequence). Trimming stripped 4 bases from V and 5 bases from J, with 9 bases between. This CDR3 has 13 residues.

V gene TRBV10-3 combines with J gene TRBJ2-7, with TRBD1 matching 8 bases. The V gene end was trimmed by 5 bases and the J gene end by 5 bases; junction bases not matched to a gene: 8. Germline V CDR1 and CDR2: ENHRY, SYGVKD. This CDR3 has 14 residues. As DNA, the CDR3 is TGTGCCATCAGTCCGGGACAGGCCAGGGACGAGCAGTACTTC. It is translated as CAISPGQARDEQYF.

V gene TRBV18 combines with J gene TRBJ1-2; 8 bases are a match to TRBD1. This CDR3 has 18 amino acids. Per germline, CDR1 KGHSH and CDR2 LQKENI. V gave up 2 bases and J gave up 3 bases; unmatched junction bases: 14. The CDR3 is CASSPTLVAGGADYGYTF. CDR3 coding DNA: TGTGCCAGCTCACCAACCTTGGTGGCAGGGGGCGCTGACTATGGCTACACCTTC.

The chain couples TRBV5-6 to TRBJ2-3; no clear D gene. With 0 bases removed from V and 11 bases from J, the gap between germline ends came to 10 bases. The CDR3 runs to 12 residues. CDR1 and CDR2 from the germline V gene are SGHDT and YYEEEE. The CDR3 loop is CASSLAAYGQYF. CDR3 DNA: TGTGCCAGCAGCTTGGCAGCGTACGGGCAGTATTTT.

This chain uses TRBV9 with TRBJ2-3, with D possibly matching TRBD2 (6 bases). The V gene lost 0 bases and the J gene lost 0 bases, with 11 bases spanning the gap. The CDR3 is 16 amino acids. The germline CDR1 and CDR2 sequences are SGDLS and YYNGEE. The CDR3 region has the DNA TGTGCCAGCAGCGTAGAGGGCGGGGAGAGCACAGATACGCAGTATTTT. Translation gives CASSVEGGESTDTQYF.